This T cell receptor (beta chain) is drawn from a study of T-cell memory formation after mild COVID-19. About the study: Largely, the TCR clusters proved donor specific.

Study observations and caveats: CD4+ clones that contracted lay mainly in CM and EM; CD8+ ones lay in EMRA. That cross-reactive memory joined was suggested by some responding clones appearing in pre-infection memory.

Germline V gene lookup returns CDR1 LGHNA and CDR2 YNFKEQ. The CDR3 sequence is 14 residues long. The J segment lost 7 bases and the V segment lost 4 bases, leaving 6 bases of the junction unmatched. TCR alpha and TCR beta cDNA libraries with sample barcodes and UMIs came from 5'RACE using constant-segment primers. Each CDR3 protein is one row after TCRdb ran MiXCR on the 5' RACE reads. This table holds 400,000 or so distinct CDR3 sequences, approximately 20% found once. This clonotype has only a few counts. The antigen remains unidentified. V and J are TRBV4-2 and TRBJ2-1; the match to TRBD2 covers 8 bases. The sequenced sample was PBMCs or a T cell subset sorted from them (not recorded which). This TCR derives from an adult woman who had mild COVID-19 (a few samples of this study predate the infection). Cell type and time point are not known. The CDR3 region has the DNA TGTGCCAGCAGCCTGCCGACTAGCGAAAATGAGCAGTTCTTC. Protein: CASSLPTSENEQFF.